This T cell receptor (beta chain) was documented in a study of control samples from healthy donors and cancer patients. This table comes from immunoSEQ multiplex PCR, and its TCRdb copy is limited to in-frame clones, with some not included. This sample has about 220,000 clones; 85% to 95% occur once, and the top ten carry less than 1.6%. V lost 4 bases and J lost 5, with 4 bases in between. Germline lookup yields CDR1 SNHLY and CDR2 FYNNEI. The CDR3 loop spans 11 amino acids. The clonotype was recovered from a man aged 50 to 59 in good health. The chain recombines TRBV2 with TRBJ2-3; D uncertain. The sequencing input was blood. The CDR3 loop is CASSAVDTQYF. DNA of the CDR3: TGTGCCAGCAGTGCAGTAGATACGCAGTATTTT.